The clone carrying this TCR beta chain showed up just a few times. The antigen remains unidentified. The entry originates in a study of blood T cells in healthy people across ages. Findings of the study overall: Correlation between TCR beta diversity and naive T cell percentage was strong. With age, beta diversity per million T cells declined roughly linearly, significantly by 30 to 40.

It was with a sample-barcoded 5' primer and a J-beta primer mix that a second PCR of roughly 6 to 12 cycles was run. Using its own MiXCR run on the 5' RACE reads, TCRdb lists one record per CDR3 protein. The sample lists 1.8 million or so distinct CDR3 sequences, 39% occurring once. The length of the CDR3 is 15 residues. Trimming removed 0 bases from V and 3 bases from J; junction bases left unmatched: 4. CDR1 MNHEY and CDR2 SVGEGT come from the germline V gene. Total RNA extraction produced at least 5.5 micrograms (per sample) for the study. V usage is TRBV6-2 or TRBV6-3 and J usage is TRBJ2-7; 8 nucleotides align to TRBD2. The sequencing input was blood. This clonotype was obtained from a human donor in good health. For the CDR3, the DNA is TGTGCCAGCAGTTACTCGAGCCTAGCGGGCTACGAGCAGTACTTC. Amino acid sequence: CASSYSSLAGYEQYF.